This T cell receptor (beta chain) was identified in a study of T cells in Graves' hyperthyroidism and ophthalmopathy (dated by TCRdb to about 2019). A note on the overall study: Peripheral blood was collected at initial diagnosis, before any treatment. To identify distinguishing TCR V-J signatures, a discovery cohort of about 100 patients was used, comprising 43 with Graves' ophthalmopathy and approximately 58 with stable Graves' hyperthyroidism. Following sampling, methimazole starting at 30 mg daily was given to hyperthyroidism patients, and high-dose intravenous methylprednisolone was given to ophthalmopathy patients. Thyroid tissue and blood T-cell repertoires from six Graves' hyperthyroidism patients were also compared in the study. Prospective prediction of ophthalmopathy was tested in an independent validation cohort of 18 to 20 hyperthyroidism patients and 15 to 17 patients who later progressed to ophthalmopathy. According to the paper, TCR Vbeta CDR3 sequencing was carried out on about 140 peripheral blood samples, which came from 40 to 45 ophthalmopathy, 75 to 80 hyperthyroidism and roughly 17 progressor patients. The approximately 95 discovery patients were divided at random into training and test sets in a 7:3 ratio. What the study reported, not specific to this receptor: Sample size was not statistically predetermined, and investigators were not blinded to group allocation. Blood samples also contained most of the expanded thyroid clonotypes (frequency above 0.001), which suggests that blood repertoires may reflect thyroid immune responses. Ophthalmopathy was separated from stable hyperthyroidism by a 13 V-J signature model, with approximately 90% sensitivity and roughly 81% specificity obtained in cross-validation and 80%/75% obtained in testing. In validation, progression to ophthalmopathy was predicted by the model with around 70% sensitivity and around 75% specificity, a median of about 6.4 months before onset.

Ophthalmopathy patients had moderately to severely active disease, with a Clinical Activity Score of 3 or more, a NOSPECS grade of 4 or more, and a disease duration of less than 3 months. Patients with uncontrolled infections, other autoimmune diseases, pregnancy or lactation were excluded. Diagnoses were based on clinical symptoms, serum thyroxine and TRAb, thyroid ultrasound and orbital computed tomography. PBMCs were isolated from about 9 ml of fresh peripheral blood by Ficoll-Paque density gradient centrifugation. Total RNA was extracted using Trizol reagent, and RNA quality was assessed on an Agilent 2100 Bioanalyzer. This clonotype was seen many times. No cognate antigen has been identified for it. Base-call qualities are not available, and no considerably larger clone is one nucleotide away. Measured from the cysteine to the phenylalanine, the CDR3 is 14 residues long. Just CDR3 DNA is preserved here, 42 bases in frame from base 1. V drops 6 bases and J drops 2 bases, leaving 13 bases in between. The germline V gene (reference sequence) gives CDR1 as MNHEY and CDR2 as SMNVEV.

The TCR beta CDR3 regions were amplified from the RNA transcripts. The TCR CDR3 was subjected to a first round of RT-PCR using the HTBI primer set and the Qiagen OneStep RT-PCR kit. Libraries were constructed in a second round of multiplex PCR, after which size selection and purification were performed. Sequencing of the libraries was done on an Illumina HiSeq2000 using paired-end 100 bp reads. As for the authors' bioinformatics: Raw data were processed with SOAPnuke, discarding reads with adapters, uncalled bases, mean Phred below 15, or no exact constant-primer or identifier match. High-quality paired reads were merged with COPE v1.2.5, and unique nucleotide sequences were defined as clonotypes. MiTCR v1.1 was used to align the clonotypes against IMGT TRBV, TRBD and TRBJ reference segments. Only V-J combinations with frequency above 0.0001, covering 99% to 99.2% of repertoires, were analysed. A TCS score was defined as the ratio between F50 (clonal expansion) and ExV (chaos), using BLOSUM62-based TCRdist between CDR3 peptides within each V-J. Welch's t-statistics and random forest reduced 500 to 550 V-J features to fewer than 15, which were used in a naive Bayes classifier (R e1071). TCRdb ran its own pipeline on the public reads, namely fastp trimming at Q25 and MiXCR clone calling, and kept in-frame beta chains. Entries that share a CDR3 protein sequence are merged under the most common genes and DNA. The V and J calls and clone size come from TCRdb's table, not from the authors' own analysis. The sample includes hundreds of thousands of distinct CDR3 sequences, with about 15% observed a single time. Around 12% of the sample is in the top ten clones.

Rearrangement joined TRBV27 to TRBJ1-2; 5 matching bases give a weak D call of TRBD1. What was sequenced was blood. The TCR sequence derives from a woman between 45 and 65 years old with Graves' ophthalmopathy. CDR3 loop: CASSPSQGNYGYTF. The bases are TGTGCCAGCAGCCCCTCCCAGGGAAACTATGGCTACACCTTC.